Shown below are 20 T cell receptor beta chains from a single sample sequenced in a study of cytomegalovirus exposure and HLA in healthy donors. The primer mix had 60 Vbeta and 13 Jbeta primers. Clones were read by immunoSEQ multiplex PCR, and TCRdb kept only the in-frame ones, dropping some. This sample carries about 120,000 clones, around three quarters of them seen once, and the ten largest clones take 2.7%. Specimen: PBMCs. The receptors originated from a woman in her 40s in good health and CMV-seropositive.

The V and J genes are TRBV2 and TRBJ2-7; TRBD1 is a possible D gene (5 bases). Per the germline V gene, CDR1 is SNHLY and CDR2 is FYNNEI. V was pared by 2 bases and J by 5 bases, with 13 bases between. CDR3 length: 14 residues. CDR3 protein: CASSERQGSNEQYF. CDR3 DNA: TGTGCCAGCAGTGAACGCCAGGGTAGTAACGAGCAGTACTTC.

The rearrangement uses TRBV25-1 and TRBJ1-6, with 10 nucleotides matching TRBD1. Germline-derived CDR1 and CDR2 are MGHDK and SYGVNS. V trimming: 1 base; J trimming: 9 bases; junction bases outside the gene matches: 3. This CDR3 region has 15 residues. The CDR3: CASSEFRDRGSPLHF. The CDR3 DNA reads TGTGCCAGCAGTGAATTTAGGGACAGGGGTTCACCCCTCCACTTT.

The chain uses TRBV19 and TRBJ1-2; D is perhaps TRBD1 (5 bases). Germline loops: CDR1 LNHDA, CDR2 SQIVND (reference sequence). This CDR3 is 14 amino acids long. The V gene lost 7 bases and the J gene lost 2 bases, with 14 bases spanning the gap. This chain's CDR3 is CASMGQARNYGYTF. DNA for the CDR3: TGTGCCAGTATGGGGCAGGCCCGGAACTATGGCTACACCTTC.

The chain employs TRBV27 and TRBJ1-1; D is possibly TRBD1 (5 bases). Trimming took off 0 bases at V and 4 bases at J, with 9 bases between the two ends. The CDR3 length is 14 residues. Germline V lookup: CDR1 MNHEY, CDR2 SMNVEV (reference sequence). The chain's CDR3 is CASSLSRGPTEAFF. Written as DNA, the CDR3 is TGTGCCAGCAGTTTATCGCGGGGACCCACTGAAGCTTTCTTT.

This clone occurred a few times. The genes are TRBV19 and TRBJ1-1; D is perhaps TRBD1 (5 bases). The CDR3 has 12 residues. Trimming took 6 bases from V and 2 from J, leaving 7 bases between them. From germline, CDR1 is LNHDA and CDR2 SQIVND (reference sequence). The CDR3 protein is CASSTGNTEAFF. The CDR3 nucleotides are TGTGCCAGTAGCACAGGTAACACTGAAGCTTTCTTT.

The V and J genes are TRBV7-6 and TRBJ1-5, with D maybe TRBD1 (6 bases). Trimming removed 8 bases at V and 5 bases at J, with 16 bases between. CDR3 size: 14 residues. The germline V gene encodes CDR1 SGHVS and CDR2 FNYEAQ. CDR3 DNA sequence: TGTGCCAGCTCCCTGGGGAGGGGGTATCAGCCCCAGCATTTT. It encodes CASSLGRGYQPQHF.

The V and J genes are TRBV4-1 and TRBJ1-1; no firm D call. Germline V gene data show CDR1 as MGHRA and CDR2 as YSYEKL. CDR3 length: 15 amino acids. The V gene lost 2 bases and the J gene lost 0 bases, with 10 bases spanning the gap. For the CDR3, the DNA is TGCGCCAGCAGCCAAAGGAACTACATGAACACTGAAGCTTTCTTT. It encodes CASSQRNYMNTEAFF.

The rearrangement links TRBV6-5 to TRBJ2-1, with D perhaps TRBD2 (5 bases). CDR3 length: 16 amino acids. The ends were cut back, 0 bases at V and 2 bases at J, with 11 bases in the middle. Germline lookup yields CDR1 MNHEY and CDR2 SVGAGI. The CDR3 DNA sequence: TGTGCCAGCAGTTACTCGATTCCGGGGACCTACAATGAGCAGTTCTTC. This codes for CASSYSIPGTYNEQFF.

The chain couples TRBV2 to TRBJ2-2, with D perhaps matching TRBD2 (7 bases). V dropped 8 bases and J dropped 1 base, with 14 bases sitting between them. The CDR3 loop spans 15 amino acids. Germline lookup yields CDR1 SNHLY and CDR2 FYNNEI. CDR3 protein: CASRTGGLNTGELFF. The CDR3 DNA reads TGTGCCAGCCGGACCGGGGGGCTGAACACCGGGGAGCTGTTTTTT.

The chain has TRBV18 and TRBJ1-2; maybe TRBD1 (5 bases). CDR1 is KGHSH, CDR2 LQKENI, per germline. This CDR3 has 13 residues. V was clipped by 4 bases and J by 4 bases, with 10 bases between them. CDR3 in amino acids: CASSQTETYGYTF. CDR3 bases: TGTGCCAGCTCACAGACAGAAACCTATGGCTACACCTTC. Supplemented by reference TRBV18 and TRBJ1-2, the full variable domain reads NAGVMQNPRHLVRRRGQEARLRCSPMKGHSHVYWYRQLPEEGLKFMVYLQKENIIDESGMPKERFSAEFPKEGPSILRIQQVVRGDSAAYFCASSQTETYGYTFGSGTRLTVV.

This chain joins TRBV29-1 and TRBJ1-2, with D possibly matching TRBD1 (5 bases). V dropped 5 bases and J dropped 8 bases, with 21 bases sitting between them. This CDR3 is built from 14 residues. CDR1 SQVTM and CDR2 ANQGSEA come from the germline V gene. DNA of the CDR3: TGCAGCGTTTCCACCCTGGGGCTGGTGGTCGGCTACACCTTC. This sequence encodes CSVSTLGLVVGYTF.

The chain couples TRBV15 to TRBJ2-5, with D perhaps matching TRBD1 (5 bases). This CDR3 comprises 14 residues. The germline V gene encodes CDR1 LNHNV and CDR2 YYDKDF (reference sequence). The V and J ends lost 6 bases and 2 bases respectively, with 13 bases between them. As DNA, the CDR3 is TGTGCCACCAGGCCGACAGAGCGACAAGAGACCCAGTACTTC. It specifies CATRPTERQETQYF.

The chain has TRBV5-1 and TRBJ1-6; D unresolved. Trimming left V 0 bases short and J 4 bases short, with 8 bases between. Looked up from germline, CDR1 is SGHRS and CDR2 is YFSETQ. The CDR3 covers 15 residues. This CDR3 reads CASSLDRSYNSPLHF. CDR3 DNA sequence: TGCGCCAGCAGCTTGGACCGGAGTTATAATTCACCCCTCCACTTT.

The genes are TRBV9 and TRBJ2-3, with TRBD2 matching 12 bases. The V gene's germline CDR1 is SGDLS and CDR2 YYNGEE. V dropped 0 bases and J dropped 6; count of bases not matched to a gene: 5. CDR3 size: 16 residues. The CDR3 DNA is TGTGCCAGCAGCGTAGGGACTAGCGGGGCCTGGGATACGCAGTATTTT. Translated: CASSVGTSGAWDTQYF. Using reference TRBV9 and TRBJ2-3 for the parts outside the CDR3, the full variable domain is DSGVTQTPKHLITATGQRVTLRCSPRSGDLSVYWYQQSLDQGLQFLIQYYNGEERAKGNILERFSAQQFPDLHSELNLSSLELGDSALYFCASSVGTSGAWDTQYFGPGTRLTVL.

As for this clone: Other DNA sequences within the sample encode an identical CDR3. This chain uses TRBV7-2 with TRBJ1-4, with D possibly TRBD1 on 6 matching bases. The CDR3 has 13 residues. Germline V CDR1 and CDR2: SGHTA, FQGNSA. The V and J ends lost 7 bases and 7 bases respectively, with 13 bases between them. CDR3 protein: CASTSRGGEKLFF. DNA of the CDR3: TGTGCCAGCACAAGCCGAGGGGGTGAAAAACTGTTTTTT.

The genes are TRBV29-1 and TRBJ2-4; perhaps TRBD2 as D (7 bases). Trimming shortened V by 7 bases and J by 3 bases, and 25 bases separated the two germline ends. The CDR3 spans 17 residues. Germline-derived CDR1 and CDR2 are SQVTM and ANQGSEA. CDR3 nucleotide sequence: TGCAGCGCTATCATGGTCAAGAGGGGGGGTCTCAAAAACATTCAGTACTTC. Encoded protein: CSAIMVKRGGLKNIQYF.

This chain joins TRBV21-1 and TRBJ2-3; the D call of TRBD2 is as the table states it, not checked on the DNA. TRBV21-1 corresponds to a pseudogene. This CDR3 has 17 amino acids. The CDR3 region has the DNA TGTGCCAGCAGCAAAGGCAGCGGGAGGCCTTACACAGATACGCAGTATTTT. Translating it yields CASSKGSGRPYTDTQYF.

The rearrangement links TRBV7-2 to TRBJ2-1; D is possibly TRBD1 (6 bases). The germline V and J ends were trimmed by 4 bases and 5 bases, with 9 bases remaining between them. The CDR3 is 13 amino acids. The germline gives CDR1 SGHTA, CDR2 FQGNSA. The CDR3: CASSSYRDNEQFF. The CDR3 coding sequence is TGTGCCAGCAGCTCTTACAGGGACAATGAGCAGTTCTTC. Full variable domain (rest looked up from reference TRBV7-2 and TRBJ2-1): GAGVSQSPSNKVTEKGKDVELRCDPISGHTALYWYRQSLGQGLEFLIYFQGNSAPDKSGLPSDRFSAERTGGSVSTLTIQRTQQEDSAVYLCASSSYRDNEQFFGPGTRLTVL.

V is TRBV4-1 and J is TRBJ2-4; TRBD2 aligns across 9 bases. The V segment lost 2 bases and the J segment 0 bases; nucleotides outside the gene matches: 8. In germline, CDR1 is MGHRA, CDR2 YSYEKL. The CDR3 totals 18 residues. For the CDR3, the DNA is TGCGCCAGCAGCCAACCCTCTCTAGCGGGGCTAGCCAAAAACATTCAGTACTTC. Translation gives CASSQPSLAGLAKNIQYF.

A few counts support this clone. The rearrangement links TRBV5-5 to TRBJ1-4, with 7 nucleotides matching TRBD1. With 1 base clipped from V and 3 bases from J, the junction kept 6 bases outside the gene matches. Germline V lookup: CDR1 SGHKS, CDR2 YYEKEE (reference sequence). The CDR3 has 16 residues. Here the CDR3 DNA reads TGTGCCAGCAGCTTGTGGGGGCAGGGGGCTAATGAAAAACTGTTTTTT. Translated, it gives CASSLWGQGANEKLFF. The variable domain in full, completed from reference TRBV5-5 and TRBJ1-4, reads DAGVTQSPTHLIKTRGQQVTLRCSPISGHKSVSWYQQVLGQGPQFIFQYYEKEERGRGNFPDRFSARQFPNYSSELNVNALLLGDSALYLCASSLWGQGANEKLFFGSGTQLSVL.